The clone carrying this T cell receptor beta chain was found many times. Its antigen is as yet unknown. This specimen belongs to a study of T cells in Graves' hyperthyroidism and ophthalmopathy. General study results and limits: Most clonotypes expanded in thyroid above 0.001 were likewise present in blood.

Aged 18 to 65, the patients had hyperthyroidism that was newly diagnosed and had lasted under 2 months. Diagnoses were made from clinical symptoms, serum measures (thyroxine and TRAb), thyroid ultrasound and orbital computed tomography. The V and J ends lost 1 base and 0 bases respectively, with 11 bases between them. Germline CDR1 is SGHDT and CDR2 is YYEEEE. The CDR3 has 16 residues. Authors of the study amplified TCR beta CDR3 regions from RNA transcripts. First-round RT-PCR with HTBI primers amplified the TCR CDR3 region. TCRdb fed the multiplex PCR reads into MiXCR, producing one record per CDR3 protein. Among roughly 200,000 distinct CDR3 sequences listed, around 18% were seen once.

Sequences were obtained from blood. The chain recombines TRBV5-6 with TRBJ2-1; D is possibly TRBD1 (5 bases). This sequence originates from a man aged 35-49 years with Graves' hyperthyroidism. This chain's CDR3 is CASSLTTGVSYNEQFF. The CDR3 region has the DNA TGTGCCAGCAGCTTGACAACAGGCGTCTCCTACAATGAGCAGTTCTTC.